These 32 T cell receptor beta chains share one sample of origin, sequenced in a study of shared clonotypes between healthy human individuals. Sequencing was performed with immunoSEQ multiplex PCR; in TCRdb, only in-frame clones are kept and a portion is missing. Of roughly 380,000 clones listed, around 96% are singletons. Material: memory CD8+ T cells sorted from blood. Subset: CD45RO+ cells pooled with CCR7-negative TemRA cells. These TCRs come from a man aged 25 to 40 in good health.

This chain joins TRBV21-1 and TRBJ2-7; TRBD2 was called by the table and not checked on the DNA. TRBV21-1 corresponds to a pseudogene. The CDR3 sequence is 18 residues long. The CDR3, as DNA: TGTGCCAGCAGGAACCCACTAGCGGGCAAAGTTTTCTCCTACGAGCAGTACTTC. Translated, it gives CASRNPLAGKVFSYEQYF.

The genes are TRBV25-1 and TRBJ2-1; 9 nucleotides line up with TRBD1. Germline CDR1 MGHDK, CDR2 SYGVNS. J gave up 2 bases and V 4 bases, and 6 bases lay outside the gene matches. The CDR3 spans 16 residues. CDR3 residues: CASSGPGQGTYNEQFF. CDR3 in DNA: TGTGCCAGCAGTGGACCGGGACAGGGCACCTACAATGAGCAGTTCTTC.

The genes are TRBV7-9 and TRBJ2-6; a possible D gene is TRBD1 (5 bases). Germline values: CDR1 SEHNR, CDR2 FQNEAQ (reference sequence). The CDR3 sequence is 14 residues long. With 11 bases removed from V and 4 bases from J, the gap between germline ends came to 15 bases. The CDR3 reads CACTRDGGANVLTF. The CDR3 DNA sequence: TGTGCCTGCACCAGGGATGGAGGGGCCAACGTCCTGACTTTC.

The chain uses TRBV4-1 and TRBJ2-1; unclear D gene. Germline-derived CDR1 and CDR2 are MGHRA and YSYEKL. V gave up 0 bases and J gave up 2 bases, with 14 bases separating them. This CDR3 is 17 amino acids long. The CDR3 sequence is CASSQDTDVHPYNEQFF. CDR3 DNA: TGCGCCAGCAGCCAAGATACTGACGTACATCCCTACAATGAGCAGTTCTTC.

The chain recombines TRBV10-2 with TRBJ1-5; weak D call: TRBD1 (5 bases). The CDR3 totals 11 residues. Germline V gene data show CDR1 as WSHSY and CDR2 as SAAADI. The V gene lost 8 bases and the J gene lost 4 bases, with 6 bases spanning the gap. This CDR3 is CASGGNQPQHF. The CDR3 DNA is TGCGCCAGCGGGGGAAATCAGCCCCAGCATTTT.

This clone was recorded only once. This chain uses TRBV16 with TRBJ2-7, with D perhaps given as TRBD1 or TRBD2 (5 bases each). CDR3 length: 14 residues. Trimming pared 4 bases from V and 2 bases from J, leaving 12 bases between. Germline V gene data show CDR1 as KGHSY and CDR2 as FQNENV. CDR3 amino acids: CASSLRVGAYEQYF. The CDR3 DNA follows: TGTGCCAGCAGCCTTAGGGTGGGGGCCTACGAGCAGTACTTC.

V is TRBV11-2 and J is TRBJ2-2; D possibly corresponds to TRBD2 (5 bases). Trimming took 1 base from V and 7 from J, leaving 13 bases between them. This CDR3 is 15 amino acids long. Germline CDR1 and CDR2: SGHAT and FQNNGV. CDR3 coding DNA: TGTGCCAGCAGCTTAGGGGGAGTTATCAACGGGGAGCTGTTTTTT. The encoded protein is CASSLGGVINGELFF.

This chain joins TRBV9 and TRBJ1-1; D is unclear. CDR3 length equals 12 residues. Germline lookup yields CDR1 SGDLS and CDR2 YYNGEE. Trimming removed 3 bases from V and 1 base from J, with 4 bases in between. This CDR3 is CASSAGNTEAFF. CDR3 DNA sequence: TGTGCCAGCAGCGCAGGGAACACTGAAGCTTTCTTT. The full variable domain, rest sourced from reference TRBV9 and TRBJ1-1, is DSGVTQTPKHLITATGQRVTLRCSPRSGDLSVYWYQQSLDQGLQFLIQYYNGEERAKGNILERFSAQQFPDLHSELNLSSLELGDSALYFCASSAGNTEAFFGQGTRLTVV.

The chain recombines TRBV9 with TRBJ2-3; D gene unclear. This CDR3 comprises 15 residues. The germline V gene encodes CDR1 SGDLS and CDR2 YYNGEE. V gave up 2 bases and J gave up 3 bases, with 13 bases separating them. The CDR3 here is CASSVESLDTDTQYF. The CDR3 bases are TGTGCCAGCAGCGTCGAATCCTTGGATACAGATACGCAGTATTTT.

The chain combines TRBV6-1 with TRBJ2-3; D is perhaps TRBD2 (7 bases). V was pared by 7 bases and J by 1 base, with 15 bases between. CDR3 length: 15 residues. From germline, CDR1 is MNHNS and CDR2 SASEGT. CDR3 sequence (DNA): TGTGCCAGCACTCCTGGGGGGGGGCGCACAGATACGCAGTATTTT. The encoded protein is CASTPGGGRTDTQYF.

The gene calls are TRBV20-1 and TRBJ2-5; D gene ambiguous. V lost 3 bases, J lost 5 bases, and 7 bases lay in between. The CDR3 spans 11 residues. Germline V gives CDR1 DFQATT, CDR2 SNEGSKA (reference sequence). Written as DNA, the CDR3 is TGCAGTGCTAGCCTGGGGGAGACCCAGTACTTC. This translates into CSASLGETQYF.

Here the CDR3 reads CASRPGLAGTDTQYF. CDR3 sequence (DNA): TGCGCCAGCAGACCCGGACTAGCGGGCACAGATACGCAGTATTTT. V gene TRBV10-1 combines with J gene TRBJ2-3, with 10 bases fitting TRBD2. The V gene's germline CDR1 is WNHNN and CDR2 SYGVQD (reference sequence). V was pared by 6 bases and J by 1 base, with 4 bases of the junction left unmatched. CDR3 length equals 15 residues.

The chain joins TRBV2 to TRBJ2-3, with D perhaps TRBD2 (5 bases). V was shortened by 4 bases and J by 1 base, with 12 bases between the two germline ends. This CDR3 has 15 amino acids. Germline V gene data show CDR1 as SNHLY and CDR2 as FYNNEI. CDR3 region: CASSVAGVGTDTQYF. DNA of the CDR3: TGTGCCAGCAGTGTTGCGGGTGTGGGCACAGATACGCAGTATTTT.

The chain recombines TRBV4-2 with TRBJ2-7; D gene uncertain. The CDR3 has 14 residues. The germline V and J ends were trimmed by 4 bases and 3 bases, with 13 bases remaining between them. CDR1 and CDR2 from the germline V gene are LGHNA and YNFKEQ. The CDR3 here is CASSRQATYYEQYF. For the CDR3, the DNA is TGTGCCAGCAGCCGACAAGCGACCTACTACGAGCAGTACTTC.

The V and J genes are TRBV27 and TRBJ2-7, with 11 positions matching TRBD2. The CDR3 is 14 amino acids. Germline CDR1 and CDR2: MNHEY and SMNVEV (reference sequence). V shed 5 bases, J shed 4 bases, and the junction held 4 bases outside the gene matches. The CDR3 here is CASSVAGGGYEQYF. The CDR3 nucleotides read TGTGCCAGCAGTGTAGCGGGAGGGGGTTACGAGCAGTACTTC.

The V gene is TRBV2, the J gene TRBJ1-5, with 7 bases that match TRBD1. CDR3 length: 13 amino acids. Germline lookup yields CDR1 SNHLY and CDR2 FYNNEI. J lost 6 bases, V lost 6 bases, and 5 bases had no gene match. DNA for the CDR3: TGTGCCAGCAGAGAACAGGGGACTCAGCCCCAGCATTTT. It encodes CASREQGTQPQHF.

This clone appeared once. The chain links TRBV19 to TRBJ1-1, with 7 bases that match TRBD1. Trimming removed 5 bases from V and 4 bases from J; junction bases left unmatched: 13. CDR1 is LNHDA and CDR2 is SQIVND in the germline V gene (reference sequence). The CDR3 is made up of 16 amino acids. This CDR3 reads CASSGETYRGGTEAFF. The DNA of the CDR3 is TGTGCCAGTAGTGGGGAGACTTACAGGGGAGGCACTGAAGCTTTCTTT. Looking up the rest from reference TRBV19 and TRBJ1-1 gives the full variable domain: DGGITQSPKYLFRKEGQNVTLSCEQNLNHDAMYWYRQDPGQGLRLIYYSQIVNDFQKGDIAEGYSVSREKKESFPLTVTSAQKNPTAFYLCASSGETYRGGTEAFFGQGTRLTVV.

This clone was seen more than once but under ten times. The chain uses TRBV9 and TRBJ1-1, with D tentatively TRBD1 (5 bases). Germline assignment: CDR1 SGDLS and CDR2 YYNGEE. The CDR3 consists of 14 residues. V was pared by 0 bases and J by 7 bases, with 13 bases between. The CDR3 reads CASSVGGRSGEAFF. In DNA, the CDR3 is TGTGCCAGCAGCGTAGGGGGCAGGTCTGGTGAAGCTTTCTTT.

The chain recombines TRBV21-1 with TRBJ2-2; the table calls TRBD1, which could not be checked here. TRBV21-1 is designated a pseudogene. The CDR3 spans 15 residues. The CDR3 here is CASKQGNANTGELFF. CDR3 DNA sequence: TGTGCCAGCAAGCAGGGCAACGCGAACACCGGGGAGCTGTTTTTT.

As for this clone: This specimen includes other DNA sequences encoding the same CDR3. The chain links TRBV10-2 to TRBJ2-1; D is unresolved. This CDR3 region has 12 residues. CDR1 WSHSY and CDR2 SAAADI come from the germline V gene. V lost 6 bases and J lost 2, with 5 bases in between. CDR3 amino acids: CASSDPYNEQFF. The DNA of the CDR3 is TGCGCCAGCAGCGACCCCTACAATGAGCAGTTCTTC.

The rearrangement joins TRBV6-1 to TRBJ2-5, with 13 bases lining up with TRBD2. The germline gives CDR1 MNHNS, CDR2 SASEGT. This CDR3 is built from 18 residues. J gave up 4 bases and V 2 bases, and 10 bases lay outside the gene matches. CDR3: CASSEIRTSGSGGETQYF. CDR3 bases: TGTGCCAGCAGTGAAATAAGGACTAGCGGGAGCGGGGGAGAGACCCAGTACTTC.

The CDR3 reads CASSVTIPITFF. CDR3 bases: TGTGCCAGCAGCGTGACTATCCCCATTACGTTCTTC. This chain joins TRBV9 and TRBJ2-1; a weak D match, TRBD2 (5 bases). Trimming shortened V by 2 bases and J by 15 bases, and 15 bases separated the two germline ends. CDR3 length: 12 residues. From germline, CDR1 is SGDLS and CDR2 YYNGEE.

The V gene is TRBV2, the J gene TRBJ2-1; TRBD1 agrees at 10 bases. Germline values: CDR1 SNHLY, CDR2 FYNNEI. Losses at the gene ends were 7 bases for V and 2 bases for J; bases not matched to a gene: 11. The CDR3 sequence is 17 residues long. The CDR3: CASMDRGGAKAYNEQFF. The DNA for the CDR3 is TGTGCCAGCATGGACAGGGGGGGAGCGAAAGCCTACAATGAGCAGTTCTTC.

The sample holds one count of this clone. The chain has TRBV9 and TRBJ2-6; 10 positions match TRBD1. Losses at the gene ends were 0 bases for V and 2 bases for J; bases not matched to a gene: 2. This CDR3 region has 17 residues. CDR1 is SGDLS, CDR2 YYNGEE, per germline. The CDR3, as DNA: TGTGCCAGCAGCGTAGTCGGGACAGGGGCTGGGGCCAACGTCCTGACTTTC. It specifies CASSVVGTGAGANVLTF.

V and J are TRBV13 and TRBJ2-4; unclear D gene. V was cut by 3 bases and J by 2 bases, with 2 bases left in between. Germline CDR1 reads PRHDT; CDR2 reads FYEKMQ (reference sequence). This CDR3 has 12 residues. The CDR3 region is CASSLSKNIQYF. The CDR3 nucleotides read TGTGCCAGCAGCTTGTCCAAAAACATTCAGTACTTC.

The genes are TRBV6-1 and TRBJ1-5; 11 nucleotides match TRBD1. The germline V gene encodes CDR1 MNHNS and CDR2 SASEGT. CDR3 length: 15 amino acids. V trimming: 6 bases; J trimming: 6 bases; junction bases outside the gene matches: 7. CDR3 in amino acids: CASSPDRGRSQPQHF. Written as DNA, the CDR3 is TGTGCCAGCAGCCCGGACAGGGGGCGTTCTCAGCCCCAGCATTTT.

V usage is TRBV6-6 and J usage is TRBJ1-2; D not certain. Trimming cost V 6 bases and J 4 bases, with 12 bases left between them. CDR1 and CDR2 from the germline V gene are MNHNY and SVGAGI (reference sequence). This CDR3 has 13 amino acids. The CDR3 region has the DNA TGTGCCAGCAGCCAGAAGGGCGGCTATGGCTACACCTTC. Translation: CASSQKGGYGYTF.

This rearrangement joins TRBV28 to TRBJ2-7, with 11 bases lining up with TRBD2. V lost 3 bases, J lost 4 bases, and 5 bases stayed unmatched. CDR1 is MDHEN, CDR2 SYDVKM, per germline. The CDR3 has 15 residues. The CDR3: CASSFSSGRRYEQYF. The CDR3 nucleotides read TGTGCCAGCAGTTTCTCTAGCGGGAGGAGATACGAGCAGTACTTC.

The chain carries TRBV10-2 and TRBJ2-2; D is possibly TRBD1 (6 bases). Germline loops: CDR1 WSHSY, CDR2 SAAADI. The CDR3 contains 14 residues. V was shortened by 4 bases and J by 3 bases, with 9 bases between the two germline ends. CDR3 bases: TGCGCCAGCAGTGTCACAGGGTACACCGGGGAGCTGTTTTTT. It specifies CASSVTGYTGELFF.

This chain uses TRBV5-1 with TRBJ2-3; 9 bases fit TRBD1. From germline, CDR1 is SGHRS and CDR2 YFSETQ. V trimming: 5 bases; J trimming: 4 bases; junction bases outside the gene matches: 8. The CDR3 is 15 amino acids. CDR3 in amino acids: CASRAGTGNADTQYF. The CDR3 DNA is TGCGCCAGCAGAGCCGGGACAGGGAACGCAGATACGCAGTATTTT.

V and J are TRBV5-1 and TRBJ2-1; 8 bases are a match to TRBD1. With V trimmed by 4 bases and J by 7 bases, 7 bases remained unmatched. Germline CDR1 and CDR2: SGHRS and YFSETQ. The CDR3 runs to 14 residues. In nucleotides, the CDR3 is TGCGCCAGCAGCCCTCGGACAGGGAGGAATGAGCAGTTCTTC. It codes for CASSPRTGRNEQFF.

The chain couples TRBV30 to TRBJ1-2; unclear D gene. The germline gives CDR1 GTSNPN, CDR2 SVGIG (reference sequence). V was clipped by 0 bases and J by 4 bases, with 9 bases between them. The CDR3 covers 13 residues. CDR3 DNA sequence: TGTGCCTGGAGTGTACAGCCAGTCTATGGCTACACCTTC. This gives the protein CAWSVQPVYGYTF.